The TCR beta chain described here comes from a study of PD-1 blockade in mismatch repair-deficient tumors. Overall study: All were previously treated, progressing patients with around eleven mismatch repair-deficient cancer types. Study results and caveats: After pembrolizumab, tumor-resident clones rose rapidly, then generally contracted before radiologic responses.

Mismatch repair deficiency was confirmed in all patients, by PCR or immunohistochemistry. To note about this clone: Its target is unknown.

The germline CDR1 and CDR2 sequences are GTSNPN and SVGIG (reference sequence). V was trimmed by 5 bases and J by 2 bases, leaving 16 bases between them. The CDR3 sequence is 15 residues long. Method: immunoSEQ multiplex PCR; TCRdb's copy keeps in-frame clones and lacks some. The sample records over 20,000 clones, 75% to 85% being singletons. The sequence came from an adult with mismatch repair-deficient cancer. The chain combines TRBV30 with TRBJ2-1; D could derive from TRBD1 or TRBD2 (5 bases each). Here the sequenced sample was peripheral blood, taken 12 weeks after starting pembrolizumab. CDR3 sequence reads: CAWEGPRVAYNEQFF. Written as DNA, the CDR3 is TGTGCCTGGGAGGGGCCCCGCGTCGCCTACAATGAGCAGTTCTTC.